The 31 T cell receptor beta chains given below trace back to one sample, sequenced in a study of shared clonotypes between healthy human individuals. Assay: immunoSEQ multiplex PCR; the TCRdb copy retains only in-frame clones and omits some. This sample carries approximately 2.3 million clones, approximately 95% of them seen once, and the ten largest clones take about 0.41%. Material: naive CD4+ T cells from PBMCs. This sample's subset: CD45RA+ positively selected. The origin of the receptors is a man between 18 and 35 years old in good health. Some clones in this sample may be carry-over from other donors' samples.

The rearrangement links TRBV11-1 to TRBJ1-6; D ambiguous. The CDR3 is made up of 16 amino acids. V lost 4 bases, J lost 7 bases, and 17 bases lay in between. The germline CDR1 and CDR2 sequences are SGHAT and FQDESV (reference sequence). The CDR3 loop reads CASSSPEKGGNSPLHF. CDR3 coding DNA: TGTGCCAGCAGCTCCCCTGAGAAGGGAGGGAATTCACCCCTCCACTTT.

This clone was counted once. The chain couples TRBV2 to TRBJ2-1, with a possible D match to TRBD2 (6 bases). The CDR3 contains 16 residues. CDR1 and CDR2 (germline): SNHLY, FYNNEI. V dropped 6 bases and J dropped 3 bases, with 18 bases sitting between them. CDR3 residues: CASRAERVAVYNEQFF. The DNA of the CDR3 is TGTGCCAGCAGAGCCGAAAGGGTAGCGGTCTACAATGAGCAGTTCTTC.

CDR3 coding DNA: TGCGCCAGCAGCCCAGGAGGGGGTGGCGAGCAGTACTTC. This codes for CASSPGGGGEQYF. The genes are TRBV5-1 and TRBJ2-7; D possibly uses TRBD1 or TRBD2 (6 bases each). Germline V gene sequence: CDR1 SGHRS, CDR2 YFSETQ. There are 13 residues in the CDR3. V lost 4 bases and J lost 6, with 14 bases in between.

This rearrangement joins TRBV6-1 to TRBJ1-5; no firm D call. This CDR3 region has 13 residues. CDR1 and CDR2 from the germline V gene are MNHNS and SASEGT. The ends were cut back, 2 bases at V and 6 bases at J, with 8 bases in the middle. CDR3 amino acids: CASSERASQPQHF. CDR3 nucleotides: TGTGCCAGCAGTGAACGGGCTAGTCAGCCCCAGCATTTT.

To note about this clone: Additional DNA sequences in this sample encode the identical CDR3. This rearrangement joins TRBV18 to TRBJ1-2, with D unclear. This CDR3 contains 13 residues. CDR1 KGHSH and CDR2 LQKENI come from the germline V gene. Trimming took off 6 bases at V and 4 bases at J, with 12 bases between the two ends. CDR3 in DNA: TGTGCCAGCTCCCCTTCGGAGGGCTATGGCTACACCTTC. As protein: CASSPSEGYGYTF.

The chain carries TRBV30 and TRBJ2-1; perhaps D is TRBD1 or TRBD2 (6 bases each). This CDR3 has 13 amino acids. V gave up 1 base and J gave up 9 bases, with 13 bases separating them. Germline V gene data show CDR1 as GTSNPN and CDR2 as SVGIG (reference sequence). The chain's CDR3 is CAWSGGKGGEQFF. The CDR3 DNA reads as TGTGCCTGGAGTGGCGGAAAGGGGGGTGAGCAGTTCTTC.

The rearrangement uses TRBV30 and TRBJ2-3; D call uncertain. V was trimmed by 0 bases and J by 8 bases, leaving 18 bases between them. The CDR3 spans 15 residues. The germline V gene has CDR1 GTSNPN and CDR2 SVGIG (reference sequence). For the CDR3, the DNA is TGTGCCTGGAGTGTAAGCTCAAAGGTGTCCGGTACGCAGTATTTT. This sequence encodes CAWSVSSKVSGTQYF.

The chain links TRBV10-2 to TRBJ2-7, with TRBD2 matching 9 bases. The CDR3 loop spans 15 amino acids. CDR1 WSHSY and CDR2 SAAADI come from the germline V gene. The trim removed 6 bases at V and 5 bases at J, leaving 11 bases unmatched. The CDR3 sequence is CASRMTGTSSDEQYF. The CDR3 DNA reads TGCGCCAGCAGGATGACCGGGACTAGCAGCGACGAGCAGTACTTC.

The chain recombines TRBV5-5 with TRBJ2-1; D call uncertain. Deletions cut 2 bases from V and 5 bases from J, with 14 bases between. The germline V gene has CDR1 SGHKS and CDR2 YYEKEE (reference sequence). The CDR3 runs to 15 residues. The CDR3 here is CASSFAGLSNNEQFF. Written as DNA, the CDR3 is TGTGCCAGCAGCTTCGCAGGCCTCAGTAACAATGAGCAGTTCTTC.

The V and J genes are TRBV7-2 and TRBJ1-2; D gene ambiguous. With 7 bases removed from V and 2 bases from J, the gap between germline ends came to 14 bases. The germline V gene encodes CDR1 SGHTA and CDR2 FQGNSA. CDR3 length: 14 residues. The CDR3 is CASTVTGANYGYTF. For the CDR3, the DNA is TGTGCCAGCACCGTTACCGGCGCGAACTATGGCTACACCTTC.

This clone was found once. The chain carries TRBV5-1 and TRBJ2-2, with TRBD2 identical over 10 bases. V lost 0 bases, J lost 7 bases, and 9 bases stayed unmatched. CDR3 length: 17 amino acids. From germline, CDR1 is SGHRS and CDR2 YFSETQ. This CDR3 is CASSLATGLARGGELFF. CDR3 in DNA: TGCGCCAGCAGCTTGGCCACGGGACTAGCGCGTGGCGGGGAGCTGTTTTTT.

The V gene is TRBV15, the J gene TRBJ2-2; D gene unclear. The germline CDR1 and CDR2 sequences are LNHNV and YYDKDF (reference sequence). This CDR3 contains 15 residues. Trimming removed 0 bases at V and 1 base at J, with 6 bases between. This CDR3 is CATSRDRQNTGELFF. The CDR3 DNA sequence: TGTGCCACCAGCAGAGATCGGCAGAACACCGGGGAGCTGTTTTTT.

This chain links TRBV5-1 with TRBJ2-7; perhaps TRBD1 as D (6 bases). The CDR3 totals 16 residues. With 4 bases removed from V and 2 bases from J, the gap between germline ends came to 19 bases. CDR1 is SGHRS, CDR2 YFSETQ, per germline. CDR3 bases: TGCGCCAGCAGCCCTGGTCTGTTACAGGGAGCCTACGAGCAGTACTTC. This translates into CASSPGLLQGAYEQYF.

The chain is built from TRBV19 and TRBJ1-1, with D perhaps matching TRBD1 (5 bases). The V end lost 6 bases, the J end lost 3 bases, and 14 bases lay between the germline ends. The CDR3 extends over 14 amino acids. The germline CDR1 and CDR2 sequences are LNHDA and SQIVND (reference sequence). The CDR3 sequence is CASRSGPLDTEAFF. CDR3 coding DNA: TGTGCCAGTAGATCAGGGCCCCTGGACACTGAAGCTTTCTTT.

The V and J genes are TRBV5-1 and TRBJ2-1; the D gene is possibly TRBD2 (5 bases). This CDR3 region has 13 residues. The V gene's germline CDR1 is SGHRS and CDR2 YFSETQ. Trimming removed 0 bases from V and 12 bases from J, with 13 bases in between. The CDR3 here is CASSLAGVKGQFF. The CDR3 DNA is TGCGCCAGCAGCTTGGCCGGGGTAAAGGGGCAGTTCTTC.

V is TRBV5-8 and J is TRBJ1-1; possible D gene TRBD1, 6 bases. CDR1 is SGHTS and CDR2 is YDEGEE in the germline V gene. Trimming stripped 4 bases from V and 3 bases from J, with 13 bases between. This CDR3 has 14 amino acids. The CDR3: CASSRLGGYTEAFF. Written as DNA, the CDR3 is TGTGCCAGCAGCCGGTTAGGGGGGTACACTGAAGCTTTCTTT.

The chain joins TRBV30 to TRBJ1-4; D remains ambiguous. Deletions cut 2 bases from V and 3 bases from J, with 10 bases between. This CDR3 comprises 14 residues. Germline CDR1 is GTSNPN and CDR2 is SVGIG (reference sequence). The DNA of the CDR3 is TGTGCCTGGAGTCCCAAACTCTCTAATGAAAAACTGTTTTTT. As protein: CAWSPKLSNEKLFF. Based on the CDR3 plus reference TRBV30 and TRBJ1-4, the full variable domain is SQTIHQWPATLVQPVGSPLSLECTVEGTSNPNLYWYRQAAGRGLQLLFYSVGIGQISSEVPQNLSASRPQDRQFILSSKKLLLSDSGFYLCAWSPKLSNEKLFFGSGTQLSVL.

The gene calls are TRBV29-1 and TRBJ2-5; D unresolved. This CDR3 is built from 12 residues. CDR1 is SQVTM and CDR2 is ANQGSEA in the germline V gene. The V end was cut by 3 bases, the J end by 5 bases, with 10 bases between. The CDR3 sequence: CSVEENSETQYF. The CDR3 DNA reads TGCAGCGTTGAGGAGAACTCCGAGACCCAGTACTTC.

The chain uses TRBV27 and TRBJ2-2; 11 bases match TRBD1. V shed 4 bases and J 3 bases; nucleotides not matched to a gene: 1. The CDR3 length is 15 residues. From germline, CDR1 is MNHEY and CDR2 SMNVEV (reference sequence). CDR3 loop: CASSWDRGDTGELFF. CDR3 sequence (DNA): TGTGCCAGCAGTTGGGACAGGGGGGACACCGGGGAGCTGTTTTTT.

This chain joins TRBV18 and TRBJ2-2, with D uncertain. Trimming cost V 5 bases and J 0 bases, with 7 bases left between them. Per germline, CDR1 KGHSH and CDR2 LQKENI. This CDR3 has 14 residues. The CDR3 DNA follows: TGTGCCAGCTCAGGGTCAACGAACACCGGGGAGCTGTTTTTT. Translating gives CASSGSTNTGELFF.

The chain links TRBV25-1 to TRBJ1-6; tentatively, D is TRBD1 (6 bases). Germline assignment: CDR1 MGHDK and CDR2 SYGVNS. V was clipped by 3 bases and J by 11 bases, with 14 bases between them. This CDR3 is built from 14 residues. The CDR3 nucleotides are TGTGCCAGCAGTGAGTGGGGGCAGTGGACACCCCTCCACTTT. This sequence encodes CASSEWGQWTPLHF. Looking up the rest from reference TRBV25-1 and TRBJ1-6 gives the full variable domain: EADIYQTPRYLVIGTGKKITLECSQTMGHDKMYWYQQDPGMELHLIHYSYGVNSTEKGDLSSESTVSRIRTEHFPLTLESARPSHTSQYLCASSEWGQWTPLHFGNGTRLTVT.

The chain combines TRBV25-1 with TRBJ2-7; the match to TRBD2 covers 10 bases. V lost 1 base to trimming and J lost 3 bases; unmatched junction nucleotides: 3. Germline assignment: CDR1 MGHDK and CDR2 SYGVNS. The CDR3 is 15 residues long. The DNA for the CDR3 is TGTGCCAGCAGTGAATCTAGCGGGGGACGCTACGAGCAGTACTTC. This gives the protein CASSESSGGRYEQYF.

CDR3 residues: CASSQEGEIAVAKNIQYF. CDR3 in DNA: TGTGCCAGCAGCCAAGAGGGAGAGATAGCGGTAGCCAAAAACATTCAGTACTTC. This chain links TRBV14 with TRBJ2-4, with a tentative D call TRBD2 (6 bases). V was clipped by 0 bases and J by 0 bases, with 15 bases between them. This CDR3 comprises 18 residues. Germline lookup yields CDR1 SGHDN and CDR2 FVKESK.

The chain employs TRBV7-2 and TRBJ1-1; a possible D gene is TRBD1 (5 bases). CDR3 length: 14 amino acids. CDR1 is SGHTA and CDR2 is FQGNSA in the germline V gene. V dropped 3 bases and J dropped 5 bases, with 13 bases sitting between them. As DNA, the CDR3 is TGTGCCAGCAGCTTCCAGGGCCCGTGGACTGAAGCTTTCTTT. Amino acid sequence: CASSFQGPWTEAFF.

Notes on this clone: In the same sample, other DNA sequences code for this CDR3. The rearrangement uses TRBV9 and TRBJ2-6, with TRBD1 as a possible D gene (5 bases). The CDR3 extends over 15 amino acids. CDR1 and CDR2 from the germline V gene are SGDLS and YYNGEE. Trimming removed 2 bases at V and 0 bases at J, with 6 bases between. The DNA for the CDR3 is TGTGCCAGCAGCGTTCAGGGCTCTGGGGCCAACGTCCTGACTTTC. Translated: CASSVQGSGANVLTF.

This chain links TRBV5-1 with TRBJ1-1, with 9 nucleotides matching TRBD1. The CDR3 contains 14 residues. V lost 0 bases, J lost 5 bases, and 2 bases stayed unmatched. CDR1 and CDR2 from the germline V gene are SGHRS and YFSETQ. The CDR3 reads CASSLGTGATEAFF. Written as DNA, the CDR3 is TGCGCCAGCAGCTTGGGGACAGGGGCAACTGAAGCTTTCTTT.

As concerns this clone: Different DNA sequences within this sample yield the same CDR3. The chain carries TRBV10-3 and TRBJ2-3, with D unclear. The V and J ends lost 3 bases and 1 base respectively, with 5 bases between them. Germline assignment: CDR1 ENHRY and CDR2 SYGVKD. This CDR3 contains 13 residues. CDR3 protein: CAISESGTDTQYF. In DNA, the CDR3 is TGTGCCATCAGTGAAAGCGGCACAGATACGCAGTATTTT.

Note on this clone: At the DNA level, this CDR3 is encoded by other sequences in the same sample as well. V and J are TRBV11-2 and TRBJ1-3, with TRBD1 matching over 7 bases. Germline CDR1 reads SGHAT; CDR2 reads FQNNGV. V shed 1 base and J 0 bases; nucleotides not matched to a gene: 3. This CDR3 comprises 16 residues. The CDR3 loop is CASSLVQGNSGNTIYF. CDR3 DNA sequence: TGTGCCAGCAGCTTAGTACAGGGGAACTCTGGAAACACCATATATTTT.

The V call is TRBV5-6, the J call TRBJ2-7; 9 bases line up with TRBD1. The CDR3 sequence is 15 residues long. Germline CDR1 reads SGHDT; CDR2 reads YYEEEE. The V and J ends lost 4 bases and 6 bases, in that order; junction bases with no gene match: 11. DNA for the CDR3: TGTGCCAGCAGCCCGGGACAGGGAAGAATAGGCGAGCAGTACTTC. The encoded protein is CASSPGQGRIGEQYF.

This chain connects TRBV20-1 to TRBJ2-1; D is undetermined. V was trimmed by 3 bases and J by 8 bases, leaving 5 bases between them. Germline-derived CDR1 and CDR2 are DFQATT and SNEGSKA (reference sequence). This CDR3 spans 10 amino acids. DNA of the CDR3: TGCAGTGCTAGTCCCCATGAGCAGTTCTTC. Translated, it gives CSASPHEQFF.

The genes are TRBV5-1 and TRBJ2-1; D is perhaps TRBD2 (5 bases). Trimming took off 2 bases at V and 9 bases at J, with 9 bases between the two ends. The CDR3 length is 12 residues. Looked up from germline, CDR1 is SGHRS and CDR2 is YFSETQ. CDR3 sequence (DNA): TGCGCCAGCAGCTTTGCGGCGGGTGAGCAGTTCTTC. Its translation is CASSFAAGEQFF. The whole variable domain, filled in from reference TRBV5-1 and TRBJ2-1, reads KAGVTQTPRYLIKTRGQQVTLSCSPISGHRSVSWYQQTPGQGLQFLFEYFSETQRNKGNFPGRFSGRQFSNSRSEMNVSTLELGDSALYLCASSFAAGEQFFGPGTRLTVL.